This T cell receptor (beta chain) was documented in a study of technical replicates of blood from four donors. The assay was immunoSEQ multiplex PCR, and TCRdb's table has in-frame clones only and misses some. The repertoire includes 45,000 to 60,000 clones, around 83% of them detected once, and more than 4.5% sits in the top ten. V gave up 2 bases and J gave up 5 bases, with 19 bases separating them. Looked up from germline, CDR1 is MNHNY and CDR2 is SVGAGI (reference sequence). This CDR3 has 16 residues. Sequencing was carried out using PBMCs. This clonotype was sampled from a human donor in good health. Some clones in this sample may be carry-over from other donors' samples. This chain links TRBV6-6 with TRBJ2-7; possibly TRBD2 for D (6 bases). Here the CDR3 reads CASSYEEGMAGNEQYF. The CDR3 DNA sequence: TGTGCCAGCAGTTACGAGGAGGGAATGGCAGGGAACGAGCAGTACTTC.